This TCR beta chain was identified during a study of T cells in Graves' hyperthyroidism and ophthalmopathy. Study as a whole: Initial diagnosis, before any treatment, was when peripheral blood was collected.

Researchers barred patients who had uncontrolled infection, other autoimmune disease, pregnancy or lactation. Germline V gene lookup returns CDR1 MNHEY and CDR2 SVGAGI. V lost 0 bases and J 6 bases, leaving 9 bases between the germline ends. CDR3 length: 13 amino acids. This clonotype was observed many times. Its antigen is currently unknown. Using RNA transcripts as the source, TCR beta CDR3 regions were amplified. TCR CDR3 regions were first amplified by RT-PCR with HTBI primers. One entry per CDR3 protein, called by TCRdb with MiXCR from the multiplex PCR reads. The repertoire consists of about 360,000 distinct CDR3 sequences, with about a fifth occurring once and the leading ten covering 3% to 4%. Findings and limits, study-wide: Most thyroid clonotypes that were expanded above 0.001 also turned up in blood. A model built on 13 V-J features separated ophthalmopathy from stable hyperthyroidism.

This TCR was sampled from a young woman with Graves' hyperthyroidism. V gene TRBV6-5 combines with J gene TRBJ2-7; D gene uncertain. Sequenced sample: blood. The CDR3 protein is CASSYSKFGEQYF. The CDR3, as DNA: TGTGCCAGCAGTTACTCGAAGTTCGGCGAGCAGTACTTC.